These T cell receptor beta chains were read from a single sample in a study of blood T cell repertoires in COVID-19. The protocol was immunoSEQ multiplex PCR, while the TCRdb copy is restricted to in-frame clones and leaves out a portion. The top ten hold 1% to 1.5% of the sample, which has about 400,000 clones, more than 70% seen once. The material sequenced was peripheral blood. Every receptor here comes from a man aged 40-49 years with acute or convalescent COVID-19. CDR3s include the opening cysteine and the closing phenylalanine or tryptophan. The order of the fields is J gene, V gene, clone size, D gene, CDR3 DNA, CDR3 protein. D genes are given only for firm matches. Where a row states a size, it is once, few, many or the class of an expanded clone; other rows omit it.

J gene: TRBJ2-1; V gene: TRBV7-8; clone size: once; D gene: TRBD2; CDR3 DNA: TGTGCCAGCAGCCCTTACGGTAAGCGGGAGTGGAATGAGCAGTTCTTC; CDR3 protein: CASSPYGKREWNEQFF
J gene: TRBJ1-4; V gene: TRBV3-1/TRBV3-2; clone size: NA; D gene: TRBD1; CDR3 DNA: TGTGCCAGCAACGACAGGGGAAATGAAAAACTGTTTTTT; CDR3 protein: CASNDRGNEKLFF
J gene: TRBJ2-7; V gene: TRBV29-1; clone size: NA; D gene: TRBD1; CDR3 DNA: TGCAGCGTTGACCGCGGGGGACAGGGCTACGAGCAGTACTTC; CDR3 protein: CSVDRGGQGYEQYF
J gene: TRBJ2-1; V gene: TRBV6-5; clone size: NA; D gene: NA; CDR3 DNA: TGTGCCAGCAGTTCCCAGGGAAATGAGCAGTTCTTC; CDR3 protein: CASSSQGNEQFF
J gene: TRBJ1-1; V gene: TRBV10-3; clone size: NA; D gene: NA; CDR3 DNA: TGTGCCATCAGTGAACAGGGTCGAGCTTTCTTT; CDR3 protein: CAISEQGRAFF
J gene: TRBJ1-5; V gene: TRBV3-1/TRBV3-2; clone size: NA; D gene: NA; CDR3 DNA: TGTGCCAGCAGCCCGGCAGGAAACAGCAATCAGCCCCAGCATTTT; CDR3 protein: CASSPAGNSNQPQHF
J gene: TRBJ2-5; V gene: TRBV2; clone size: NA; D gene: NA; CDR3 DNA: TGTGCCAGCAAAAACATCCCGGGACACTCCCAAGAGACCCAGTACTTC; CDR3 protein: CASKNIPGHSQETQYF
J gene: TRBJ1-2; V gene: TRBV29-1; clone size: NA; D gene: NA; CDR3 DNA: TGCAGCGTTGACGACAGGATCTATGGCTACACCTTC; CDR3 protein: CSVDDRIYGYTF
J gene: TRBJ2-7; V gene: TRBV9; clone size: once; D gene: NA; CDR3 DNA: TGTGCCAGCAGCGCCGGGACAACTACCTACGAGCAGTACTTC; CDR3 protein: CASSAGTTTYEQYF
J gene: TRBJ1-4; V gene: TRBV5-1; clone size: NA; D gene: TRBD1; CDR3 DNA: TGCGCCAGCAGCGCCTCGACAGGGCGCGGTGAAAAACTGTTTTTT; CDR3 protein: CASSASTGRGEKLFF
J gene: TRBJ2-1; V gene: TRBV5-4; clone size: NA; D gene: TRBD1; CDR3 DNA: TGTGCCAGCAGCTTGGCCCCGGACTTCCGGGACAGGCCCTACAATGAGCAGTTCTTC; CDR3 protein: CASSLAPDFRDRPYNEQFF
J gene: TRBJ2-3; V gene: TRBV4-1; clone size: NA; D gene: NA; CDR3 DNA: TGCGCCAGCAGCCAAGACGGGAGCACAGATACGCAGTATTTT; CDR3 protein: CASSQDGSTDTQYF
J gene: TRBJ1-5; V gene: TRBV18; clone size: NA; D gene: NA; CDR3 DNA: TGTGCCAGCTCAACGAGCGGCGGCAATCAGCCCCAGCATTTT; CDR3 protein: CASSTSGGNQPQHF
J gene: TRBJ2-2; V gene: TRBV20-1; clone size: NA; D gene: NA; CDR3 DNA: TGCAGTGCTAGATCTACCGGGGAGCTGTTTTTT; CDR3 protein: CSARSTGELFF
J gene: TRBJ2-6; V gene: TRBV5-1; clone size: NA; D gene: NA; CDR3 DNA: TGCGCCAGCAGCTTGCAGGGGATCTCTGGGGCCAACGTCCTGACTTTC; CDR3 protein: CASSLQGISGANVLTF
J gene: TRBJ1-2; V gene: TRBV28; clone size: NA; D gene: TRBD1; CDR3 DNA: TGTGCCAGCAGGCTCTCGTTGGGACAGGGGAGCGGAGGCTACACCTTC; CDR3 protein: CASRLSLGQGSGGYTF
J gene: TRBJ2-7; V gene: TRBV7-2; clone size: NA; D gene: TRBD1; CDR3 DNA: TGTGCCAGCAGGACAGGGGGCTCAAACGAGCAGTACTTC; CDR3 protein: CASRTGGSNEQYF
J gene: TRBJ2-4; V gene: TRBV29-1; clone size: NA; D gene: TRBD1; CDR3 DNA: TGCAGCGTTGAAGATCGGACAGGGACGATAGCCAAAAACATTCAGTACTTC; CDR3 protein: CSVEDRTGTIAKNIQYF
J gene: TRBJ1-5; V gene: TRBV19; clone size: NA; D gene: NA; CDR3 DNA: TGTGCCAGTAGTCAGACAGAAGCTAGCAATCAGCCCCAGCATTTT; CDR3 protein: CASSQTEASNQPQHF
J gene: TRBJ1-1; V gene: TRBV27; clone size: NA; D gene: NA; CDR3 DNA: TGTGCCAGCAGTTTTGTGGGGGCGAAGAGAACTGAAGCTTTCTTT; CDR3 protein: CASSFVGAKRTEAFF
J gene: TRBJ2-7; V gene: TRBV7-6; clone size: NA; D gene: TRBD1; CDR3 DNA: TGTGCCAGCAGCCCGGACAGGTCCAGGGAGCAGTACTTC; CDR3 protein: CASSPDRSREQYF
J gene: TRBJ1-1; V gene: TRBV6-5; clone size: NA; D gene: NA; CDR3 DNA: TGTGCCAGCAGTTACCGACAGTATTTGAACACTGAAGCTTTCTTT; CDR3 protein: CASSYRQYLNTEAFF
J gene: TRBJ1-2; V gene: TRBV20-1; clone size: NA; D gene: TRBD1; CDR3 DNA: TGCAGTGCTAGCCCGGGACAGTCTTTCACCTTC; CDR3 protein: CSASPGQSFTF
J gene: TRBJ1-2; V gene: TRBV15; clone size: NA; D gene: NA; CDR3 DNA: TGTGCCACCAGCAGAGATCTGGTAGGGGGTCGGGACTACACCTTC; CDR3 protein: CATSRDLVGGRDYTF
J gene: TRBJ2-2; V gene: TRBV5-1; clone size: NA; D gene: TRBD1; CDR3 DNA: TGCGCCAGCAGTAGGGACAGGGGAGACACCGGGGAGCTGTTTTTT; CDR3 protein: CASSRDRGDTGELFF
J gene: TRBJ1-6; V gene: TRBV6-6; clone size: NA; D gene: NA; CDR3 DNA: TGTGCCAGCAGCTACCGGGACACTAATTCACCCCTCCACTTT; CDR3 protein: CASSYRDTNSPLHF
J gene: TRBJ2-1; V gene: TRBV5-1; clone size: NA; D gene: NA; CDR3 DNA: TGCGCCAGCAGCACACCGAGGAATGAGCAGTTCTTC; CDR3 protein: CASSTPRNEQFF
J gene: TRBJ2-2; V gene: TRBV7-2; clone size: NA; D gene: NA; CDR3 DNA: TGTGCCAGCAGCTTAGGACTCAGCGCCGGGGAGCTGTTTTTT; CDR3 protein: CASSLGLSAGELFF
J gene: TRBJ1-3; V gene: TRBV5-1; clone size: NA; D gene: NA; CDR3 DNA: TGCGCCAGCAGCTCTTCCGGACAGCATGGAAACACCATATATTTT; CDR3 protein: CASSSSGQHGNTIYF
J gene: TRBJ1-1; V gene: TRBV27; clone size: NA; D gene: NA; CDR3 DNA: TGTGCCAGCAGTTTACGAGGGTCTGGGATGGTTGTGAACACTGAAGCTTTCTTT; CDR3 protein: CASSLRGSGMVVNTEAFF
J gene: TRBJ1-1; V gene: TRBV3-1/TRBV3-2; clone size: NA; D gene: NA; CDR3 DNA: TGTGCCAGCAGCACGGGGGGCGGCACTGAAGCTTTCTTT; CDR3 protein: CASSTGGGTEAFF
J gene: TRBJ2-5; V gene: TRBV6-6; clone size: NA; D gene: NA; CDR3 DNA: TGTGCCACCAAAACAGGGAACCAAGAGACCCAGTACTTC; CDR3 protein: CATKTGNQETQYF
J gene: TRBJ1-1; V gene: TRBV7-6; clone size: NA; D gene: NA; CDR3 DNA: TGTGCCAGCAGCTTAGATTCTCTAACGGGAAGCCTGAACACTGAAGCTTTCTTT; CDR3 protein: CASSLDSLTGSLNTEAFF
J gene: TRBJ2-1; V gene: TRBV4-1; clone size: NA; D gene: TRBD2; CDR3 DNA: TGCGCCAGCAGCCAAATTGGGGGGGGATTATCCAATGAGCAGTTCTTC; CDR3 protein: CASSQIGGGLSNEQFF
J gene: TRBJ2-1; V gene: TRBV25-1; clone size: NA; D gene: TRBD1; CDR3 DNA: TGTGCCAGCAGTGCCGGGACAGCCAATGAGCAGTTCTTC; CDR3 protein: CASSAGTANEQFF
J gene: TRBJ1-1; V gene: TRBV5-6; clone size: NA; D gene: NA; CDR3 DNA: TGTGCCAGCAGTTCCGGTTCGGGATTGAACACTGAAGCTTTCTTT; CDR3 protein: CASSSGSGLNTEAFF
J gene: TRBJ1-1; V gene: TRBV5-4; clone size: NA; D gene: TRBD1; CDR3 DNA: TGTGCCAGCAGCCGGCAGACAGGGGTCACTGAAGCTTTCTTT; CDR3 protein: CASSRQTGVTEAFF
J gene: TRBJ1-1; V gene: TRBV6-4; clone size: once; D gene: NA; CDR3 DNA: TGTGCCAGCAGTGAGGACAGCCGAATGAACACTGAAGCTTTCTTT; CDR3 protein: CASSEDSRMNTEAFF
J gene: TRBJ1-2; V gene: TRBV30; clone size: NA; D gene: NA; CDR3 DNA: TGTGCCTGGAGTATTGGCAGCTACACCCCGGGCTATGGCTACACCTTC; CDR3 protein: CAWSIGSYTPGYGYTF
J gene: TRBJ2-7; V gene: TRBV28; clone size: NA; D gene: TRBD2; CDR3 DNA: TGTGCCAGCAATACGGTCCCGCTAGCGGGAACCGTGCAGTACTTC; CDR3 protein: CASNTVPLAGTVQYF
J gene: TRBJ2-7; V gene: TRBV7-8; clone size: NA; D gene: NA; CDR3 DNA: TGTGCCAGCAGCTTATTTGGGCTATACTTATCCTACGAGCAGTACTTC; CDR3 protein: CASSLFGLYLSYEQYF
J gene: TRBJ1-6; V gene: TRBV10-3; clone size: few; D gene: TRBD1; CDR3 DNA: TGTGCCATCAGTGAGTCCGTACAGGGGGCAAATTCACCCCTCCACTTT; CDR3 protein: CAISESVQGANSPLHF
J gene: TRBJ1-1; V gene: TRBV5-5; clone size: NA; D gene: NA; CDR3 DNA: TGTGCCAGCAGCCCTACCGGGGTACAGGGCCCCTCTGAAGCTTTCTTT; CDR3 protein: CASSPTGVQGPSEAFF
J gene: TRBJ2-3; V gene: TRBV11-2; clone size: NA; D gene: NA; CDR3 DNA: TGTGCCAGCAGCTTAGAAGGGGGAAGCACAGATACGCAGTATTTT; CDR3 protein: CASSLEGGSTDTQYF
J gene: TRBJ2-2; V gene: TRBV27; clone size: NA; D gene: TRBD1; CDR3 DNA: TGTGCCAGCAGTGAGGCACAGGGGTTGAGCACCGGGGAGCTGTTTTTT; CDR3 protein: CASSEAQGLSTGELFF
J gene: TRBJ2-1; V gene: TRBV2; clone size: NA; D gene: TRBD2; CDR3 DNA: TGTGCCAGCAGCGCAAGCGGGAGTGTCAACAATGAGCAGTTCTTC; CDR3 protein: CASSASGSVNNEQFF
J gene: TRBJ1-1; V gene: TRBV7-8; clone size: once; D gene: NA; CDR3 DNA: TGTGCCAGCAGCTTATATGGCAGGGCTACTGAAGCTTTCTTT; CDR3 protein: CASSLYGRATEAFF
J gene: TRBJ1-5; V gene: TRBV27; clone size: few; D gene: NA; CDR3 DNA: TGTGCCAGCAGTTTAAGGTGGGCTTCGGGCAATCAGCCCCAGCATTTT; CDR3 protein: CASSLRWASGNQPQHF